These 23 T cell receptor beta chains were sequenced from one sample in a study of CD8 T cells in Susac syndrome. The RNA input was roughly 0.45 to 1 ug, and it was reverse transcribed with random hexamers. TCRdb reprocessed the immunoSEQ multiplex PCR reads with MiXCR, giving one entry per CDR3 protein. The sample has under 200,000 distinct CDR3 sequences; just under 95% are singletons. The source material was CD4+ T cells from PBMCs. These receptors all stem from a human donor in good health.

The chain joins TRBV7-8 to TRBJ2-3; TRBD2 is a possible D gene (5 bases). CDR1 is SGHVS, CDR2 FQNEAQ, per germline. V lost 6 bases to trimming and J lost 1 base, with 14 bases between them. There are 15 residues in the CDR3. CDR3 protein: CASSSDAGRTDTQYF. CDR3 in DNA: TGTGCCAGCAGTTCCGACGCGGGCCGCACAGATACGCAGTATTTT.

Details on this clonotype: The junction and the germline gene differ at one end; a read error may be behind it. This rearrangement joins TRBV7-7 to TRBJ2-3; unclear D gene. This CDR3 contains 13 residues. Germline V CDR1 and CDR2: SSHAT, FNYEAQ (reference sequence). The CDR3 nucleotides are TGTGCTAGCAGCTTAGACCGCTTAGAGGCGCAGTATTTT. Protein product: CASSLDRLEAQYF.

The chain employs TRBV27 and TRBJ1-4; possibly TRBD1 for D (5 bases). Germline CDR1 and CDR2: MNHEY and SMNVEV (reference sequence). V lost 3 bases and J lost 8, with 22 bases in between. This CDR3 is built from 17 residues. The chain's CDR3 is CASSFRNWGKDREKLFF. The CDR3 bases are TGTGCCAGCAGTTTTCGCAATTGGGGGAAGGATCGGGAAAAACTGTTTTTT.

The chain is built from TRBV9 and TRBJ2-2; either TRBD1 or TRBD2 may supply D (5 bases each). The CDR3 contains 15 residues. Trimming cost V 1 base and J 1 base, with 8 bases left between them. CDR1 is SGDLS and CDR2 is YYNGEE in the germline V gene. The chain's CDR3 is CASSVSGRNTGELFF. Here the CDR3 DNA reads TGTGCCAGCAGCGTATCAGGGAGGAACACCGGGGAGCTGTTTTTT.

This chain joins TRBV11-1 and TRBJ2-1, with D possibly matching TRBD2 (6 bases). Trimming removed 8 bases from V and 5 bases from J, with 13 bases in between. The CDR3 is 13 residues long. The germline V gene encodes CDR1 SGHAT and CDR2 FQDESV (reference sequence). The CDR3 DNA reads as TGTGCCAGCCGGTTGGGAGGAAACAATGAGCAGTTCTTC. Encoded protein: CASRLGGNNEQFF.

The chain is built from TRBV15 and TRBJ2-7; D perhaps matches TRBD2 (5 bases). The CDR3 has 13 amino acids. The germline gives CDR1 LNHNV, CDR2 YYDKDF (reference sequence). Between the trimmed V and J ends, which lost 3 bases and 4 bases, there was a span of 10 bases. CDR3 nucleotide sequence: TGTGCCACCAGCAGCGGAGGCCTTTACGAGCAGTACTTC. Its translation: CATSSGGLYEQYF.

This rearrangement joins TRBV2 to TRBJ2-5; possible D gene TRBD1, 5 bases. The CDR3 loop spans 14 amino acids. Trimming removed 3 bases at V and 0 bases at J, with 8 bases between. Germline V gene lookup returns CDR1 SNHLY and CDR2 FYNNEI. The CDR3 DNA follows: TGTGCCAGCAGTGAGGGGCAGTACCAAGAGACCCAGTACTTC. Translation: CASSEGQYQETQYF.

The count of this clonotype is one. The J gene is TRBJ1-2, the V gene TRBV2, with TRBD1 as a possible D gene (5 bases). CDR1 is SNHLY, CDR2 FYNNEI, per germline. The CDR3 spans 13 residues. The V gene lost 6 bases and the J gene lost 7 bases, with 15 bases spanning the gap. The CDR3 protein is CASRRDSLFGYTF. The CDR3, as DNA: TGTGCCAGCAGGAGGGACTCCCTTTTTGGCTACACCTTC.

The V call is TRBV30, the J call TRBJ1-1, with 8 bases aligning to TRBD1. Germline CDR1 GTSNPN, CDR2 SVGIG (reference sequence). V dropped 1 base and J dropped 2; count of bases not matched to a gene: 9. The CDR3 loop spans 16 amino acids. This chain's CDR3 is CAWSGGATGVNTEAFF. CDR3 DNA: TGTGCCTGGAGTGGGGGGGCGACAGGGGTTAACACTGAAGCTTTCTTT. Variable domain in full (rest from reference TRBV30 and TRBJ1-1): SQTIHQWPATLVQPVGSPLSLECTVEGTSNPNLYWYRQAAGRGLQLLFYSVGIGQISSEVPQNLSASRPQDRQFILSSKKLLLSDSGFYLCAWSGGATGVNTEAFFGQGTRLTVV.

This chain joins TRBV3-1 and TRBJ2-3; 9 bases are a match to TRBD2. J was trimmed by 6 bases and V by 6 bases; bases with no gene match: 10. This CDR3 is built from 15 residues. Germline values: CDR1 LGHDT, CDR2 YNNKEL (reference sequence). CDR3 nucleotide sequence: TGTGCCAGCAGTCAGGGGCGGGGGGGCCACGATACGCAGTATTTT. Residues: CASSQGRGGHDTQYF.

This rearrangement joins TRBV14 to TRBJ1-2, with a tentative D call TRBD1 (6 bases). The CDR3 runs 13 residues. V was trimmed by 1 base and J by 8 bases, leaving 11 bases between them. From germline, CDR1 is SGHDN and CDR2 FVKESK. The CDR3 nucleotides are TGTGCCAGCAGCCAAGCAGGGGCGATCGGCTACACCTTC. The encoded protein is CASSQAGAIGYTF.

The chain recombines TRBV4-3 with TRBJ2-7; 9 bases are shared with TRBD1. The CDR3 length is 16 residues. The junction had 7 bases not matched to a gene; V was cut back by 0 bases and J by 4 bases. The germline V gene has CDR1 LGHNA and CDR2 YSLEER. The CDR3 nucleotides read TGCGCCAGCAGCCAAGAATGGACAGGGGAAGTTTACGAGCAGTACTTC. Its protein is CASSQEWTGEVYEQYF.

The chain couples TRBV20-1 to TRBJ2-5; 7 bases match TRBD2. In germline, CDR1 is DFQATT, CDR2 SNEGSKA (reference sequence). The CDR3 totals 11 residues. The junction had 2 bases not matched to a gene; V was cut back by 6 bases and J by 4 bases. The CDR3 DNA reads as TGCAGTGCCCGCGGGGGAGAGACCCAGTACTTC. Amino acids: CSARGGETQYF.

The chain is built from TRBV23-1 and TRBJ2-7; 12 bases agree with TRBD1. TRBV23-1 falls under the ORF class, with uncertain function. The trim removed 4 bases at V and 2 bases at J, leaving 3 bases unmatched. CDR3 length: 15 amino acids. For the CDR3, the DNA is TGCGCCAGCAGTCGGGACAGGGGGCCCGCCTACGAGCAGTACTTC. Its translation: CASSRDRGPAYEQYF.

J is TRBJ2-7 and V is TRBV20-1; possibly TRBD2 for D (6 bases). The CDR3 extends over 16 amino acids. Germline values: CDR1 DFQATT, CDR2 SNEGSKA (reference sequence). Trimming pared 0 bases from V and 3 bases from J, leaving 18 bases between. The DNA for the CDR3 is TGCAGTGCTAGAGATTTCTTAACTAGCAGAGGCTACGAGCAGTACTTC. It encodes CSARDFLTSRGYEQYF.

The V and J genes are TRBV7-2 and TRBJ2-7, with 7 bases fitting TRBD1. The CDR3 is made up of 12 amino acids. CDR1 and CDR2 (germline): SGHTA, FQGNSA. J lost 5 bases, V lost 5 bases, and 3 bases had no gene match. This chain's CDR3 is CASSAQGHEQYF. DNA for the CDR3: TGTGCCAGCAGCGCACAGGGGCACGAGCAGTACTTC.

CDR3 coding DNA: TGCAGCGTTGAAGCGATTTTAATGAACACTGAAGCTTTCTTT. Protein product: CSVEAILMNTEAFF. The rearrangement links TRBV29-1 to TRBJ1-1; D gene unclear. Germline values: CDR1 SQVTM, CDR2 ANQGSEA. Trimming removed 1 base at V and 0 bases at J, with 9 bases between. The CDR3 totals 14 residues.

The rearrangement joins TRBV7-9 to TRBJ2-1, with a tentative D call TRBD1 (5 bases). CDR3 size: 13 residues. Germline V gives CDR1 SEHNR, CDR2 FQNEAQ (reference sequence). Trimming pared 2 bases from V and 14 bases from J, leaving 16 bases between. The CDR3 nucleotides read TGTGCCAGCAGCTTAAGTTCTGGGGAAGGGGAGTTCTTC. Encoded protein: CASSLSSGEGEFF.

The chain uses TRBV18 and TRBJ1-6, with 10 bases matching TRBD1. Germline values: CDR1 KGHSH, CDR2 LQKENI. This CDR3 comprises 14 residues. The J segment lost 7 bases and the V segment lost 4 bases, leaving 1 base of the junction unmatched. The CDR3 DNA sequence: TGTGCCAGCTCACTGGGACAGGGGAATTCACCCCTCCACTTT. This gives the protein CASSLGQGNSPLHF. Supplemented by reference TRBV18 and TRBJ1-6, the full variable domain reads NAGVMQNPRHLVRRRGQEARLRCSPMKGHSHVYWYRQLPEEGLKFMVYLQKENIIDESGMPKERFSAEFPKEGPSILRIQQVVRGDSAAYFCASSLGQGNSPLHFGNGTRLTVT.

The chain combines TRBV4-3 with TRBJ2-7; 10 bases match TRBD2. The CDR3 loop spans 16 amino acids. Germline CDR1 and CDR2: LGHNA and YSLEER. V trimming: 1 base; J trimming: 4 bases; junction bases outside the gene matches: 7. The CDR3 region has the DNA TGCGCCAGCAGCCAAGGGTTGGCTAGCGGGGGTTACGAGCAGTACTTC. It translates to CASSQGLASGGYEQYF.

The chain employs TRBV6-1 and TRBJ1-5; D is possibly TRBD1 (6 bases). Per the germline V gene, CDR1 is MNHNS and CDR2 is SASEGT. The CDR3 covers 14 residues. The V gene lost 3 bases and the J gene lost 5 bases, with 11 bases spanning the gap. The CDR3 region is CASSDPQGYQPQHF. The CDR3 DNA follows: TGTGCCAGCAGTGACCCGCAGGGGTATCAGCCCCAGCATTTT.

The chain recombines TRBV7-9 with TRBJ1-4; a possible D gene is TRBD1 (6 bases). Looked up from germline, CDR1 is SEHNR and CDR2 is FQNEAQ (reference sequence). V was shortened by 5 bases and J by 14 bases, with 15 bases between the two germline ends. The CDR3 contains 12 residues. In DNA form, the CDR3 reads TGTGCCAGCAGCGCAGCGACAGGCCCCCTGTTTTTT. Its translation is CASSAATGPLFF.

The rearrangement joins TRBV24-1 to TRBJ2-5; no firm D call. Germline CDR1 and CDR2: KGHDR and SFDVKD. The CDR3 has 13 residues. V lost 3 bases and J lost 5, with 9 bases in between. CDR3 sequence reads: CATSDKGAETQYF. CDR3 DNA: TGTGCCACCAGTGATAAAGGTGCGGAGACCCAGTACTTC.